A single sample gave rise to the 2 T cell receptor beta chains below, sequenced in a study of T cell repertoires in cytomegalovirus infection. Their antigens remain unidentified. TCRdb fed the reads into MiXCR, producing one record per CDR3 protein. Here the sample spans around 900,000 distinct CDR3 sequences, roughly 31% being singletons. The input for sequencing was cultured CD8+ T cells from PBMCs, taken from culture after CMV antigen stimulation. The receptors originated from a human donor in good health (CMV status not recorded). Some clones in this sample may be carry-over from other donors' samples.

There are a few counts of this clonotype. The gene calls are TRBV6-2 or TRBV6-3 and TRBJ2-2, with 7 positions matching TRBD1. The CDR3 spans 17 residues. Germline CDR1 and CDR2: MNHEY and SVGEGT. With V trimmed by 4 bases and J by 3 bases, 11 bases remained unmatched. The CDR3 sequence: CASSSLKGASDTGELFF. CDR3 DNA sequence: TGTGCCAGCAGTTCTCTTAAGGGGGCGTCGGACACCGGGGAGCTGTTTTTT.

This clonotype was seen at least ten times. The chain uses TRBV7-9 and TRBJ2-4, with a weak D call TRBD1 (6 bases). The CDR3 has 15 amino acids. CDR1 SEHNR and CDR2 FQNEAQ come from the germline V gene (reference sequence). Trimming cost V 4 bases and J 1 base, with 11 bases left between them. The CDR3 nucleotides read TGTGCCAGCAGCTCGGACAGCTGGGCCAAAAACATTCAGTACTTC. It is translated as CASSSDSWAKNIQYF. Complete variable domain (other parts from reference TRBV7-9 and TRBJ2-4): DTGVSQNPRHKITKRGQNVTFRCDPISEHNRLYWYRQTLGQGPEFLTYFQNEAQLEKSRLLSDRFSAERPKGSFSTLEIQRTEQGDSAMYLCASSSDSWAKNIQYFGAGTRLSVL.